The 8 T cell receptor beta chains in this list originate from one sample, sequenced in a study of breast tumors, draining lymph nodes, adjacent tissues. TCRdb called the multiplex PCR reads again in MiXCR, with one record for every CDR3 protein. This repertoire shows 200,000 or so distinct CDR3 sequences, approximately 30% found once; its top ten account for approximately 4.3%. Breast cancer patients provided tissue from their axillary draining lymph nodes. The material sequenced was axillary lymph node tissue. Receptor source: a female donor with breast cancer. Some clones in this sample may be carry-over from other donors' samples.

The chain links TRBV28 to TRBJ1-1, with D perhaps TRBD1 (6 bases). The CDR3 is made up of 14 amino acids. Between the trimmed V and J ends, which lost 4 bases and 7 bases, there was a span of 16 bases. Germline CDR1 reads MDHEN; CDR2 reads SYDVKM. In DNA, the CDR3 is TGTGCCAGCAGTTCACGCTGGGGGGACAATGAAGCTTTCTTT. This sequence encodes CASSSRWGDNEAFF.

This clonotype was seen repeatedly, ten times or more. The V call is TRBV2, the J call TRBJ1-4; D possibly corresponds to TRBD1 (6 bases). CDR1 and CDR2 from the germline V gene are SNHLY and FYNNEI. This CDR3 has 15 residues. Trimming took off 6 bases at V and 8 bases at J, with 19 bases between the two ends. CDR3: CASRGGGAIGEKLFF. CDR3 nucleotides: TGTGCCAGCAGAGGGGGGGGCGCGATCGGAGAAAAACTGTTTTTT.

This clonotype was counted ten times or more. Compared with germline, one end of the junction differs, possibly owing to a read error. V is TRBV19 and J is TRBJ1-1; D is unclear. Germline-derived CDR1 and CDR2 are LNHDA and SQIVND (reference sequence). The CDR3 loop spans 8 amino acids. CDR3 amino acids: CASGLGDF. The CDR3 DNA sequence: TGTGCCAGTGGGCTGGGTGACTTT.

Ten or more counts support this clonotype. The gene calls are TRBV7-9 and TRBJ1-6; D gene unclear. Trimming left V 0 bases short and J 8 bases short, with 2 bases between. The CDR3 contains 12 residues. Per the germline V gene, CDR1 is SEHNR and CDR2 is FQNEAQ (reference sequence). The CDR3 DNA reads TGTGCCAGCAGCTTAGCTGATTCACCCCTCCACTTT. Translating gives CASSLADSPLHF.

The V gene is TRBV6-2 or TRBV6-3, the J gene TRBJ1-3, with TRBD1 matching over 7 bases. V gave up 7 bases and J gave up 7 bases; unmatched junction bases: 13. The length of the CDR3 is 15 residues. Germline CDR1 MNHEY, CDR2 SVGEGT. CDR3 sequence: CASNIARTGRNTIYF. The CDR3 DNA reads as TGTGCCAGCAACATCGCCCGGACAGGTCGGAACACCATATATTTT.

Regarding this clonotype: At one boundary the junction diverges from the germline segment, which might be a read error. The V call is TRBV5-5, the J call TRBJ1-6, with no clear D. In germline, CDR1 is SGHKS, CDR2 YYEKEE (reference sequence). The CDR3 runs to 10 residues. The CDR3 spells CASSPSPPHF. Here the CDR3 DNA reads TGTGCCAGCAGCCCTTCCCCCCCCCACTTT. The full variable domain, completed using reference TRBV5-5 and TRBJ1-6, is DAGVTQSPTHLIKTRGQQVTLRCSPISGHKSVSWYQQVLGQGPQFIFQYYEKEERGRGNFPDRFSARQFPNYSSELNVNALLLGDSALYLCASSPSPPHFGNGTRLTVT.

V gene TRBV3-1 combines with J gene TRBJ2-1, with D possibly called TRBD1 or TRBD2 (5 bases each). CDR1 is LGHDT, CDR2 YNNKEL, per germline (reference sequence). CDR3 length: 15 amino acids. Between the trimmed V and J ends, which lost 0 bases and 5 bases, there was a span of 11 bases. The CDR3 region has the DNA TGTGCCAGCAGCCAAGACTGGGACGTAGACAATGAGCAGTTCTTC. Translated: CASSQDWDVDNEQFF.

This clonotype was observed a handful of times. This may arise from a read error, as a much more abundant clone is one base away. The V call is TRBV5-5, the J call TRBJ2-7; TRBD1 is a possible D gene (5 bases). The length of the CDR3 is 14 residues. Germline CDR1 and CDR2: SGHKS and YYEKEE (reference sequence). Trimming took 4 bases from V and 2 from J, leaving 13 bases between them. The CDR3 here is CASSTSGLAYEQYF. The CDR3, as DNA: TGTGCCAGCAGCACTTCAGGGCTAGCCTACGAGCAGTACTTC.